This record concerns one T cell receptor (beta chain) sequence. Its antigen target is currently unknown. No base-level quality is on record; no much larger clone is a single base apart. CDR1 and CDR2, looked up from the germline V gene, are MNHEY and SVGAGI. The V and J ends are trimmed by 10 bases and 2 bases, leaving 12 bases between them. The cysteine opens and the phenylalanine closes a CDR3 of 14 amino acids. Only the CDR3 region is kept as DNA, spanning 42 bases read in frame from base 1. The immunoSEQ Assay, a bias-controlled multiplex PCR, was used to amplify TCRbeta CDR3 regions from genomic DNA. The authors' analysis ran thus. The number of nucleated cells in each sample was estimated from the amplification of reference gene primers within the assay. Sequence reads were collapsed and filtered to measure the absolute abundance of every unique TCRbeta CDR3 rearrangement. For each sample, productive Simpson clonality was calculated as the square root of Simpson's diversity index over productive rearrangements. The clones in this table, taken by TCRdb from immuneACCESS, are in-frame only. Not every clone is retained; where verified, under half of the shortfall comes from an unresolved V gene, and the cause of the rest is unknown. V and J calls and clone size are given by that table; D and trimming were obtained from the DNA. The sample table contains some 200,000 clones; only one count was recorded for about 83% of them. Clones ranked in the top ten supply 4.5% to 5% of the sample.

This record comes from a study of blood T cell repertoires in COVID-19 (dated by TCRdb to between 2020 and 2021). Looking at the study overall: The collaborator samples originated in the United States, Italy and Spain and spanned the acute and convalescent phases of COVID-19. The repertoires were made available in a free public database intended to serve as a resource for research on the immune response to SARS-CoV-2. A de-identified subject ID, COVID-19 status, age in years and sex were almost always included in the sample metadata. Samples came from the ongoing ImmuneRACE study (first 160 participants) plus 1,254 subjects from 6 global collaborators. The prospective study material was composed of cDNA or gDNA derived from T cells, B-cell-depleted T cells, or PBMCs. Subjects who had been exposed to COVID-19, were actively infected with it, or had recovered from it provided the deeply sampled blood TCRbeta repertoires that made up the dataset. Where available, HLA class I and class II types were taken from metadata supplied by the sample provider and were not determined by assay-based typing. Overall results and qualifications from the work: The quantity of clinical and demographic metadata differed by source and by participant and was supplied without curation.

Participants in the prospective study were aged roughly 18 to 89 years, lived in about two dozen United States geographic areas, and enrolled through a virtual design. In the prospective study, participants were assigned to cohorts based on the clinical history participants reported in a screening survey and a study questionnaire. Exposed participants had been in contact with someone with a PCR-confirmed or clinician-diagnosed COVID-19 case within 2 weeks of study entry. In the prospective study, mobile phlebotomists collected whole blood, serum and a nasopharyngeal or oropharyngeal swab from each participant. Prospective study participants could optionally give additional blood draws and questionnaires over a roughly two-month period. Before DNA extraction, prospective study blood samples were shipped either frozen or at room temperature.

The sequencing input was PBMCs or T cells enriched from blood (not recorded which). The rearrangement joined TRBV6-5 to TRBJ1-6, with the D gene call left open. The clonotype was recovered from a woman between 50 and 59 years old who had been exposed to COVID-19. The encoded CDR3 is CATQDRAYNSPLHF. Read as DNA, the sequence is TGTGCCACCCAAGACCGGGCCTATAATTCACCCCTCCACTTT.